This T cell receptor beta chain stems from a study of OX40 agonist ivuxolimab in advanced cancers. CDR3 length: 17 amino acids. V trimming: 1 base; J trimming: 7 bases; junction bases outside the gene matches: 7. Germline CDR1 and CDR2: LGHNA and YNFKEQ. Sequenced by immunoSEQ multiplex PCR; TCRdb stores in-frame clones only, minus some. Of around 70,000 clones listed, roughly 86% are singletons. Specimen: CD4+ or CD8+ T cells sorted from blood, collected in a trial of the OX40 agonist ivuxolimab. The origin of this receptor is an adult with an advanced solid tumor such as melanoma, head and neck, liver or kidney cancer. This sequence joins TRBV4-2 and TRBJ2-3; 14 positions match TRBD2. The CDR3 is CASSQGTGTSGGNTQYF. Here the CDR3 DNA reads TGTGCCAGCAGCCAAGGGACAGGGACTAGCGGGGGTAATACGCAGTATTTT.